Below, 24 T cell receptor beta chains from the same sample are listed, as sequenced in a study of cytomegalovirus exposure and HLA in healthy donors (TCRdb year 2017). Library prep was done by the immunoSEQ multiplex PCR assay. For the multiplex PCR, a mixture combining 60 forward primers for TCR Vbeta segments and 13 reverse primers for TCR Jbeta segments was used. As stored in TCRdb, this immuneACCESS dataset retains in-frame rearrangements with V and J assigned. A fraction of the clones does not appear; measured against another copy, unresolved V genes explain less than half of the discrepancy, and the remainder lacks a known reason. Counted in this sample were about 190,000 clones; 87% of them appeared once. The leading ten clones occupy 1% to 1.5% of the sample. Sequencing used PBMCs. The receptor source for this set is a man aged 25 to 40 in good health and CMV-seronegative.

This CDR3 is CASSGGAYNEQFF. CDR3 bases: TGTGCCAGCAGTGGTGGGGCATACAATGAGCAGTTCTTC. V gene TRBV2 combines with J gene TRBJ2-1; D possibly corresponds to TRBD1 (5 bases). CDR3 length: 13 residues. CDR1 is SNHLY and CDR2 is FYNNEI in the germline V gene. V gave up 4 bases and J gave up 4 bases, with 8 bases separating them.

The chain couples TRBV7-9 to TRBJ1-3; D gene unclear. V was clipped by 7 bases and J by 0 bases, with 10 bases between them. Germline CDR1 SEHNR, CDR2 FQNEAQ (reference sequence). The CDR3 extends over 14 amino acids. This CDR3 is CASTELRSGNTIYF. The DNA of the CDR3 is TGTGCCAGCACCGAGCTTCGCTCTGGAAACACCATATATTTT.

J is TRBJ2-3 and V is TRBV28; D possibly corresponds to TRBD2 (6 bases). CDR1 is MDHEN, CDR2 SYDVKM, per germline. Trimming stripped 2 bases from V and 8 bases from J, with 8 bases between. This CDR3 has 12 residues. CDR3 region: CASSLVGGTQYF. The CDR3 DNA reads TGTGCCAGCAGTTTAGTGGGAGGTACGCAGTATTTT. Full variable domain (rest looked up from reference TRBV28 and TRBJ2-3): DVKVTQSSRYLVKRTGEKVFLECVQDMDHENMFWYRQDPGLGLRLIYFSYDVKMKEKGDIPEGYSVSREKKERFSLILESASTNQTSMYLCASSLVGGTQYFGPGTRLTVL.

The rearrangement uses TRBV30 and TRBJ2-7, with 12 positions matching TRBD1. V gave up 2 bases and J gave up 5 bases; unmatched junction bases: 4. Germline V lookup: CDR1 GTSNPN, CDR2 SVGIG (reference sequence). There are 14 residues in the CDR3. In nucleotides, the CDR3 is TGTGCCTGGAGTCCGGGACAGGGGGCCCACGAGCAGTACTTC. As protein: CAWSPGQGAHEQYF.

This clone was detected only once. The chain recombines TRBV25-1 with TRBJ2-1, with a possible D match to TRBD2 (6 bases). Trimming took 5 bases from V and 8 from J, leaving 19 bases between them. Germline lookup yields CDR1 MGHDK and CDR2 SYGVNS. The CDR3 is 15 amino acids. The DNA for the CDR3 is TGTGCCAGCAGTCCCCCCCGACTAGTCGACGATGAGCAGTTCTTC. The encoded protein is CASSPPRLVDDEQFF.

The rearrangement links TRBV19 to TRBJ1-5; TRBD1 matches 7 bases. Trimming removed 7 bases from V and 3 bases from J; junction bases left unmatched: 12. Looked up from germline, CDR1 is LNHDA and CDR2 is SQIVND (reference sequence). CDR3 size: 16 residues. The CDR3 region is CASTDRQGWANQPQHF. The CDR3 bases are TGTGCCAGTACCGATAGACAGGGCTGGGCCAATCAGCCCCAGCATTTT. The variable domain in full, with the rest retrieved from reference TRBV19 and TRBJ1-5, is DGGITQSPKYLFRKEGQNVTLSCEQNLNHDAMYWYRQDPGQGLRLIYYSQIVNDFQKGDIAEGYSVSREKKESFPLTVTSAQKNPTAFYLCASTDRQGWANQPQHFGDGTRLSIL.

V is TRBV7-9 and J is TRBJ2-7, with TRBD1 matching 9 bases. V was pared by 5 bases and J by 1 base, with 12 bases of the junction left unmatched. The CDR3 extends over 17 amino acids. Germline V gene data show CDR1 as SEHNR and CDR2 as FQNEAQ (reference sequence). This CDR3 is CASSTGGGRSESYEQYF. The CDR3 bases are TGTGCCAGCAGCACAGGGGGCGGCAGGTCAGAGTCCTACGAGCAGTACTTC. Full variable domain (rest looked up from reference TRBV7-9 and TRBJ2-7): DTGVSQNPRHKITKRGQNVTFRCDPISEHNRLYWYRQTLGQGPEFLTYFQNEAQLEKSRLLSDRFSAERPKGSFSTLEIQRTEQGDSAMYLCASSTGGGRSESYEQYFGPGTRLTVT.

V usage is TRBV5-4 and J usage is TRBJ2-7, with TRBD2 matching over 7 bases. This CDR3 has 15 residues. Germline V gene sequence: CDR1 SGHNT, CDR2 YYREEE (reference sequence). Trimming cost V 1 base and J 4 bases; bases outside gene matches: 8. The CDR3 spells CASSLTSGGIYEQYF. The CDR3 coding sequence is TGTGCCAGCAGCTTGACATCGGGGGGAATATACGAGCAGTACTTC.

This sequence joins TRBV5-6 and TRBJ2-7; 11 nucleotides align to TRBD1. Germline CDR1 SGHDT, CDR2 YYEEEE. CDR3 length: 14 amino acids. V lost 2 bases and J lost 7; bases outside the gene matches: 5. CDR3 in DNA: TGTGCCAGCAGCTTAGCTGGGACAGGGGGAGAGCAGTACTTC. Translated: CASSLAGTGGEQYF. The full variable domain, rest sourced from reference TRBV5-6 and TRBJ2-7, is DAGVTQSPTHLIKTRGQQVTLRCSPKSGHDTVSWYQQALGQGPQFIFQYYEEEERQRGNFPDRFSGHQFPNYSSELNVNALLLGDSALYLCASSLAGTGGEQYFGPGTRLTVT.

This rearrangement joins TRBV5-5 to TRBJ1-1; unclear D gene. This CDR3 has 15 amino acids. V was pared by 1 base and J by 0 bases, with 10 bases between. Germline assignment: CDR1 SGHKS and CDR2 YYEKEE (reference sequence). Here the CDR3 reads CASSLSTTMNTEAFF. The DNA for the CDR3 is TGTGCCAGCAGCTTGAGCACCACCATGAACACTGAAGCTTTCTTT.

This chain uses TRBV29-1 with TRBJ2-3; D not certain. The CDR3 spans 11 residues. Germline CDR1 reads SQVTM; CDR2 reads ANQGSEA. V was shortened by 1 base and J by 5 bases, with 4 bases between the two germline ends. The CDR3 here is CSVEGGDTQYF. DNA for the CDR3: TGCAGCGTTGAAGGAGGAGATACGCAGTATTTT.

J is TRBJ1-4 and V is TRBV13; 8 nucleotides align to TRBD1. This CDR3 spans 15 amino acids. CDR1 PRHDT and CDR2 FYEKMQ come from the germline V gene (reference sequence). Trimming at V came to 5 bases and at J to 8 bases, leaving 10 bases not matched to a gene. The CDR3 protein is CASSLVGRGQEKLFF. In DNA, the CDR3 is TGTGCCAGCAGCCTCGTGGGCAGGGGGCAGGAAAAACTGTTTTTT.

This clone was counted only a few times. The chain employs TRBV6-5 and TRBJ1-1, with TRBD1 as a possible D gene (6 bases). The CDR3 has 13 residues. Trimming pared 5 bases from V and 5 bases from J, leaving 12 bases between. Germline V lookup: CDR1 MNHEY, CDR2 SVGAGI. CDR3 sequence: CASSKTGWTEAFF. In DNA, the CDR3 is TGTGCCAGCAGTAAAACAGGGTGGACTGAAGCTTTCTTT.

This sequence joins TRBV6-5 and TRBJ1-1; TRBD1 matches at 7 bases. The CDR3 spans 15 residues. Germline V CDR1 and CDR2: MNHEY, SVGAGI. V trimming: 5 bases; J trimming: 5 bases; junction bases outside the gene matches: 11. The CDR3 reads CASSPSKGAGTEAFF. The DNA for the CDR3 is TGTGCCAGCAGTCCCTCTAAGGGGGCGGGAACTGAAGCTTTCTTT.

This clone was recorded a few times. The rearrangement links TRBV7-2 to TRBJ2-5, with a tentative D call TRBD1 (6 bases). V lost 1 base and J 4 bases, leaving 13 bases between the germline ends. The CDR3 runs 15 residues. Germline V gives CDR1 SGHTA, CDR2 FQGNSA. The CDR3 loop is CASSLVQQGGETQYF. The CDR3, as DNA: TGTGCCAGCAGCTTAGTCCAACAGGGCGGAGAGACCCAGTACTTC.

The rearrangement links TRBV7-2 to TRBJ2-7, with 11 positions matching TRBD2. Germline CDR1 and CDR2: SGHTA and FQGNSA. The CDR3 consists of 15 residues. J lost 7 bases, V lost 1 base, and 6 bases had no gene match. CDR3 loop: CASSLGPSGGREQYF. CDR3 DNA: TGTGCCAGCAGCTTAGGGCCTAGCGGGGGGCGGGAGCAGTACTTC.

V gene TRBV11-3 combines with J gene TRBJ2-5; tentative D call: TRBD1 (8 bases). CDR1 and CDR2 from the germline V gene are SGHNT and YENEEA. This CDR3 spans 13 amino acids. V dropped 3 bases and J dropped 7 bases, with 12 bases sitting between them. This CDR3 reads CASSFYRGGTQYF. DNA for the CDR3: TGTGCCAGCAGCTTTTACAGGGGGGGGACCCAGTACTTC. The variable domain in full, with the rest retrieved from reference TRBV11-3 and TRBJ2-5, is EAGVVQSPRYKIIEKKQPVAFWCNPISGHNTLYWYLQNLGQGPELLIRYENEEAVDDSQLPKDRFSAERLKGVDSTLKIQPAELGDSAVYLCASSFYRGGTQYFGPGTRLLVL.

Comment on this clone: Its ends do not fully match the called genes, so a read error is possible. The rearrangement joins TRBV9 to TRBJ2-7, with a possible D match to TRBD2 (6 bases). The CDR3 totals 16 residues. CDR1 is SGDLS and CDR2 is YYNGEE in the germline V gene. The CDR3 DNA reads TGTGCCAGCAGCCCGGGACGGACTTTCCCTCGGGCGGGGTGTACATTC. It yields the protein CASSPGRTFPRAGCTF.

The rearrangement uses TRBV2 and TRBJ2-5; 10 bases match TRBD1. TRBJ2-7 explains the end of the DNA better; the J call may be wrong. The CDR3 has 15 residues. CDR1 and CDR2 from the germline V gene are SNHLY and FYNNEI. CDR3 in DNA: TGTGCCAGCAGCGGTGACAGGGGGCGAGTCTACGAGCAGTACTTC. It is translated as CASSGDRGRVYEQYF.

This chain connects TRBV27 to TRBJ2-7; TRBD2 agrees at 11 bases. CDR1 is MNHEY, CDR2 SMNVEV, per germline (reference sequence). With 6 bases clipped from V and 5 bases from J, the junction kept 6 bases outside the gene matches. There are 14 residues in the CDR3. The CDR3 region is CASSSLAGGHEQYF. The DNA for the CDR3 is TGTGCCAGCAGCTCCCTAGCGGGAGGCCACGAGCAGTACTTC.

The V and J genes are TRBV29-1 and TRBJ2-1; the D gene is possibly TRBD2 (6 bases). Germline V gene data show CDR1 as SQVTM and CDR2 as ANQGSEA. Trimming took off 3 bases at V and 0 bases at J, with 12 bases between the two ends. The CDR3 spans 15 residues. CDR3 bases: TGCAGCGTTGACGACGGTAGCGGCTCCTACAATGAGCAGTTCTTC. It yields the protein CSVDDGSGSYNEQFF.

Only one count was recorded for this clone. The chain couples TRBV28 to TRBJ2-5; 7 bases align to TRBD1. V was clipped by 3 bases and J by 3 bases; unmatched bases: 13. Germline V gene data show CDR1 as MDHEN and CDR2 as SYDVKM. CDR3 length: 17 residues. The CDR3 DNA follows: TGTGCCAGCAGTTTCGCTGTTCCTGGGACAGAAAAAGAGACCCAGTACTTC. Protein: CASSFAVPGTEKETQYF.

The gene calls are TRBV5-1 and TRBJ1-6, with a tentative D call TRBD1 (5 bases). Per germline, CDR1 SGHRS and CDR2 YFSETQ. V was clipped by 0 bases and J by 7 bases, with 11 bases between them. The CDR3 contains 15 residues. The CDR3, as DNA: TGCGCCAGCAGCTTGGAGGGGCGGCTAAATTCACCCCTCCACTTT. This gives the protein CASSLEGRLNSPLHF. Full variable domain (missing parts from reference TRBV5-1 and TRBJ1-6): KAGVTQTPRYLIKTRGQQVTLSCSPISGHRSVSWYQQTPGQGLQFLFEYFSETQRNKGNFPGRFSGRQFSNSRSEMNVSTLELGDSALYLCASSLEGRLNSPLHFGNGTRLTVT.

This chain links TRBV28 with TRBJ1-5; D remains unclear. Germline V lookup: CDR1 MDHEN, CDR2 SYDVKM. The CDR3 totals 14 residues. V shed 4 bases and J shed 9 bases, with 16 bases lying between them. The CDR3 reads CASSSTTPRGPQHF. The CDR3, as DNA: TGTGCCAGCAGTTCAACTACACCCCGGGGGCCCCAGCATTTT. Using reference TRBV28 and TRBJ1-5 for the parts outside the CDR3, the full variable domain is DVKVTQSSRYLVKRTGEKVFLECVQDMDHENMFWYRQDPGLGLRLIYFSYDVKMKEKGDIPEGYSVSREKKERFSLILESASTNQTSMYLCASSSTTPRGPQHFGDGTRLSIL.